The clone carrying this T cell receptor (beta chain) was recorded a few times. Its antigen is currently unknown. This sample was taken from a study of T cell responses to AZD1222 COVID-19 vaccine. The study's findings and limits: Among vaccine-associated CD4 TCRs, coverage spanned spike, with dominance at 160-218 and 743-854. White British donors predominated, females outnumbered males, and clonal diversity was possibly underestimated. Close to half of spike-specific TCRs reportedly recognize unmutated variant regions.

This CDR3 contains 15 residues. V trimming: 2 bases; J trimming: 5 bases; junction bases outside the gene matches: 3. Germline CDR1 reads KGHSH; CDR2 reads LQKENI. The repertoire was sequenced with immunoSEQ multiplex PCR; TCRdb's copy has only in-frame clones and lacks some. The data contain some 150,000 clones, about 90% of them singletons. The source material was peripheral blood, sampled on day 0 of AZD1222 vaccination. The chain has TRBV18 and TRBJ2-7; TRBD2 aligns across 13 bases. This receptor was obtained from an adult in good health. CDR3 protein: CASSPRTSGRNEQYF. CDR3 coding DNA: TGTGCCAGCTCACCAAGGACTAGCGGGAGAAACGAGCAGTACTTC. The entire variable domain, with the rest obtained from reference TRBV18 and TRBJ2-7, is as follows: NAGVMQNPRHLVRRRGQEARLRCSPMKGHSHVYWYRQLPEEGLKFMVYLQKENIIDESGMPKERFSAEFPKEGPSILRIQQVVRGDSAAYFCASSPRTSGRNEQYFGPGTRLTVT.